These 17 T cell receptor beta chains came from one sample sequenced in a study of Graves' ophthalmopathy and Graves' hyperthyroidism. Researchers took RNA transcripts and amplified TCR beta CDR3 regions from them. The first-round RT-PCR employed HTBI primers together with the Qiagen OneStep RT-PCR kit. A multiplex PCR was then performed as the second round. From the multiplex PCR reads, TCRdb called clonotypes with MiXCR, one entry per CDR3 protein. Of 200,000 to 250,000 distinct CDR3 sequences listed, approximately 42% are singletons. Sequenced input: peripheral blood. The receptors were gathered from an adult man with Graves' ophthalmopathy.

This clonotype was observed a handful of times. The CDR3 DNA reads TGTGCCACCAGTGAATTTGGCACCGATTGGGGAGAGACCCAGTACTTC. Translation: CATSEFGTDWGETQYF. The rearrangement joins TRBV24-1 to TRBJ2-5; no reliable D call. Germline V CDR1 and CDR2: KGHDR, SFDVKD. The V end was cut by 4 bases, the J end by 4 bases, with 18 bases between. The CDR3 is 16 residues long.

The rearrangement uses TRBV5-5 and TRBJ1-1; D is unclear. CDR1 SGHKS and CDR2 YYEKEE come from the germline V gene (reference sequence). The CDR3 is 13 residues long. The V end lost 4 bases, the J end lost 11 bases, and 18 bases lay between the germline ends. The CDR3 spells CASSPNLRGEAFF. Here the CDR3 DNA reads TGTGCCAGCAGCCCTAATCTCCGGGGAGAGGCTTTCTTT.

This clonotype was seen more than once but under ten times. An end of the junction differs from the germline gene, which may be a read error. The chain recombines TRBV5-1 with TRBJ2-5; TRBD2 agrees at 14 bases. The germline V gene encodes CDR1 SGHRS and CDR2 YFSETQ. This CDR3 is built from 16 residues. The CDR3 DNA reads TGTGCCAGCAGCTTGGAGGGACTAGCGGGAGAAGAGACCCAGTACTTC. Amino acids: CASSLEGLAGEETQYF.

The V gene is TRBV7-2, the J gene TRBJ1-3; 7 bases map to TRBD1. Unmatched junction bases numbered 7, after V lost 5 bases and J lost 0 bases. CDR3 size: 16 residues. The germline V gene encodes CDR1 SGHTA and CDR2 FQGNSA. CDR3 residues: CASSILGQSSGNTIYF. The CDR3 DNA is TGTGCCAGCAGCATCCTGGGACAGAGCTCTGGAAACACCATATATTTT.

This clonotype was counted only a few times. The CDR3 spells CATSPWEGQGATQYF. CDR3 nucleotides: TGTGCCACCAGTCCTTGGGAGGGACAGGGCGCGACCCAGTACTTC. The chain has TRBV24-1 and TRBJ2-5, with 9 nucleotides matching TRBD1. This CDR3 spans 15 amino acids. The V segment lost 6 bases and the J segment 7 bases; nucleotides outside the gene matches: 11. CDR1 is KGHDR, CDR2 SFDVKD, per germline.

The rearrangement joins TRBV7-3 to TRBJ2-6; 14 nucleotides line up with TRBD2. The germline gives CDR1 SGHTA, CDR2 FQGTGA. Trimming at V came to 2 bases and at J to 2 bases, leaving 2 bases not matched to a gene. This CDR3 contains 18 residues. The CDR3 sequence is CASSLGTSGSAGANVLTF. DNA of the CDR3: TGTGCCAGCAGCTTAGGGACTAGCGGGAGTGCTGGGGCCAACGTCCTGACTTTC.

This clonotype was recorded a few times. The chain is built from TRBV7-9 and TRBJ2-7, with D perhaps TRBD1 or TRBD2 (5 bases each). CDR1 SEHNR and CDR2 FQNEAQ come from the germline V gene (reference sequence). The CDR3 runs to 14 residues. The ends were cut back, 0 bases at V and 6 bases at J, with 12 bases in the middle. The CDR3 DNA sequence: TGTGCCAGCAGCTTAGCATTAGGGACCTCCGAGCAGTACTTC. Translated, it gives CASSLALGTSEQYF.

The chain couples TRBV10-3 to TRBJ2-5; D is uncertain. The germline CDR1 and CDR2 sequences are ENHRY and SYGVKD. With 5 bases removed from V and 5 bases from J, the gap between germline ends came to 12 bases. The CDR3 has 13 residues. The CDR3 spells CAISLGNGETQYF. DNA of the CDR3: TGTGCCATCAGTTTAGGAAACGGGGAGACCCAGTACTTC.

Concerning this clonotype itself: Germline and junction disagree at one end, which may indicate a read error. The chain recombines TRBV10-1 with TRBJ1-3; D is undetermined. The CDR3 has 14 residues. Germline CDR1 is WNHNN and CDR2 is SYGVQD (reference sequence). CDR3: CASSDQISGNTMYF. As DNA, the CDR3 is TGCGCCAGCAGTGACCAGATCTCTGGAAACACCATGTATTTT.

The rearrangement joins TRBV24-1 to TRBJ1-2, with 7 nucleotides matching TRBD1. V lost 3 bases and J lost 0; bases outside the gene matches: 9. The CDR3 spans 17 residues. Germline lookup yields CDR1 KGHDR and CDR2 SFDVKD. The CDR3 coding sequence is TGTGCCACCAGTGATCAATCGGGACAGAATACTAACTATGGCTACACCTTC. This translates into CATSDQSGQNTNYGYTF.

V gene TRBV7-2 combines with J gene TRBJ2-2; possibly TRBD1 for D (6 bases). CDR3 length equals 14 residues. CDR1 SGHTA and CDR2 FQGNSA come from the germline V gene. V was trimmed by 5 bases and J by 5 bases, leaving 12 bases between them. CDR3 nucleotide sequence: TGTGCCAGCAGCCGATATACAGGGACCGGGGAGCTGTTTTTT. Encoded protein: CASSRYTGTGELFF.

CDR3 DNA: TGTGCCAGCAGTGAAACAGGGACTAGCGGGAGTGGATACGAGCAGTACTTC. This codes for CASSETGTSGSGYEQYF. The V and J genes are TRBV25-1 and TRBJ2-7, with 14 bases lining up with TRBD2. V gave up 2 bases and J gave up 4 bases; unmatched junction bases: 7. The CDR3 is 17 amino acids. Germline loops: CDR1 MGHDK, CDR2 SYGVNS.

This clonotype was observed at least ten times. The V call is TRBV20-1, the J call TRBJ1-2; a possible D gene is TRBD1 (5 bases). CDR1 is DFQATT, CDR2 SNEGSKA, per germline (reference sequence). Trimming took off 3 bases at V and 6 bases at J, with 8 bases between the two ends. This CDR3 has 11 residues. The DNA of the CDR3 is TGCAGTGCTAGCGCAGGGCATGGCTACACCTTC. This gives the protein CSASAGHGYTF.

The chain recombines TRBV9 with TRBJ1-3; the match to TRBD1 covers 7 bases. From germline, CDR1 is SGDLS and CDR2 YYNGEE. This CDR3 has 13 amino acids. Unmatched junction bases numbered 1, after V lost 3 bases and J lost 4 bases. The CDR3 nucleotides are TGTGCCAGCAGCGAGGGACAGGGAAACACCATATATTTT. Protein: CASSEGQGNTIYF.

This sequence joins TRBV25-1 and TRBJ1-2, with 7 bases identical to TRBD1. From germline, CDR1 is MGHDK and CDR2 SYGVNS. The CDR3 runs to 17 residues. V trimming: 5 bases; J trimming: 2 bases; junction bases outside the gene matches: 14. CDR3 nucleotide sequence: TGTGCCAGCAGTTTCGATCTTGACAGGGCACAAAACTATGGCTACACCTTC. It is translated as CASSFDLDRAQNYGYTF.

In this sample, this clonotype turned up a few times. The chain uses TRBV5-1 and TRBJ1-5; TRBD1 matches 7 bases. Germline loops: CDR1 SGHRS, CDR2 YFSETQ. With V trimmed by 2 bases and J by 0 bases, 5 bases remained unmatched. This CDR3 is 16 amino acids long. CDR3 sequence reads: CASSLGTVNSNQPQHF. The CDR3 DNA reads as TGCGCCAGCAGCTTAGGGACAGTCAATAGCAATCAGCCCCAGCATTTT.

This clonotype was counted only a few times. The J gene is TRBJ1-2, the V gene TRBV7-8; TRBD1 might be the D (6 bases). The CDR3 contains 17 residues. The V gene's germline CDR1 is SGHVS and CDR2 FQNEAQ. V was cut by 5 bases and J by 4 bases, with 23 bases left in between. The CDR3 region has the DNA TGTGCCAGCAGCCAAAACAGGGAAGCCTCCATATTCTATGGCTACACCTTC. It is translated as CASSQNREASIFYGYTF.